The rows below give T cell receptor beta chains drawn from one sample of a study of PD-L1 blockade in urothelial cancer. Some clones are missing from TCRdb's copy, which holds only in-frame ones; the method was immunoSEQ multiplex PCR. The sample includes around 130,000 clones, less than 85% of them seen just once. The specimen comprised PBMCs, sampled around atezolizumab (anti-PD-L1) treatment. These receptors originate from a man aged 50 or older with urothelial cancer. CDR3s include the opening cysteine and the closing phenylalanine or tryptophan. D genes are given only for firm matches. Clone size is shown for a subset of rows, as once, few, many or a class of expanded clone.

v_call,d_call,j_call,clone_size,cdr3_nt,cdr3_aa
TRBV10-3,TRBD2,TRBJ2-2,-,TGTGCCATCAGGGAAGCGGGAGGGAACACCGGGGAGCTGTTTTTT,CAIREAGGNTGELFF
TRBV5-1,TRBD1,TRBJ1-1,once,TGCGCCAGCAGCGATGACAGGGGAGGCACTGAAGCTTTCTTT,CASSDDRGGTEAFF
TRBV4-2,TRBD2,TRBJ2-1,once,TGTGCCAGCAGCCAAGATACGTCTAGCGGGAGGTGGAAGAATGAGCAGTTCTTC,CASSQDTSSGRWKNEQFF
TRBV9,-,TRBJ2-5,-,TGTGCCAGCAGCGCCCAGGGGACAAAGGAGACCCAGTACTTC,CASSAQGTKETQYF
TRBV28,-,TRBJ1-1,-,TGTGCCAGCAGTCCACTATGGGTGGCGAGCACTGAAGCTTTCTTT,CASSPLWVASTEAFF
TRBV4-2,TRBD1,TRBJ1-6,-,TGTGCCAGCAGTCCGGGACAGGGAAATTCACCCCTCCACTTT,CASSPGQGNSPLHF
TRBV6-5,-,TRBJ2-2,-,TGTGCCAGCAGTCAAGGGGCAGAGAGGAACGGGGAGCTGTTTTTT,CASSQGAERNGELFF
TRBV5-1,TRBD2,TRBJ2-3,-,TGCGCCAGCAGCATGACTAGCGGCCACACAGATACGCAGTATTTT,CASSMTSGHTDTQYF
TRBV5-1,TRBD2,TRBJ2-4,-,TGCGCCAGCAGCCAGACTAGCGGGAAGGCCAAAAACATTCAGTACTTC,CASSQTSGKAKNIQYF
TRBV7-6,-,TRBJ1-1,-,TGTGCCAGCAGCTTAGTAGACACTGAAGCTTTCTTT,CASSLVDTEAFF
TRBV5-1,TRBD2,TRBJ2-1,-,TGCGCCAGCAGCCCCCGTCTAGCGGGAGGGCCAACTTACAATGAGCAGTTCTTC,CASSPRLAGGPTYNEQFF
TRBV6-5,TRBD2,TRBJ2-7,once,TGTGCCAGCAGAGGGACTAGCGGGAGGAGGGAGCAGTACTTC,CASRGTSGRREQYF
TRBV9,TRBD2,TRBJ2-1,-,TGTGCCAGCAGCGTAGCGGGAGGTTCCTACAATGAGCAGTTCTTC,CASSVAGGSYNEQFF
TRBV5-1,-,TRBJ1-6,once,TGCGCCAGCAGACAAGGAAGGACAGATAATAATTCACCCCTCCACTTT,CASRQGRTDNNSPLHF
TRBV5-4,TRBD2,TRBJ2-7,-,TGTGCCAGCAGCTTGGAACTAGCGGGCACCTACGAGCAGTACTTC,CASSLELAGTYEQYF
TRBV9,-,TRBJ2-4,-,TGTGCCAGCAGCGTAGGAGGGGCCAAAAACATTCAGTACTTC,CASSVGGAKNIQYF
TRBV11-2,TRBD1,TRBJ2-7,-,TGTGCCAGCAGCTTAGGATTACCCGGGACAGCCTACGAGCAGTACTTC,CASSLGLPGTAYEQYF
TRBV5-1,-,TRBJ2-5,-,TGCGCCAGCAGCTGGACGGGGGACCGGGAGACCCAGTACTTC,CASSWTGDRETQYF
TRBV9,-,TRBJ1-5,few,TGTGCCAGCAGCGGAGGAGGCTCCGGTCAGCCCCAGCATTTT,CASSGGGSGQPQHF
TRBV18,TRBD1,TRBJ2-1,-,TGTGCCAGCTCAGCGACAGGGGGCGCCTACAATGAGCAGTTCTTC,CASSATGGAYNEQFF
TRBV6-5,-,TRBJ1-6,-,TGTGCCAGCATGAGGGCGGGGCAGAATTCACCCCTCCACTTT,CASMRAGQNSPLHF
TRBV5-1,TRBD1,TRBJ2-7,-,TGCGCCAGCAGCTTGCAGTGGGGACAGCGATACGAGCAGTACTTC,CASSLQWGQRYEQYF
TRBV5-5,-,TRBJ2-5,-,TGTGCCAGCAGCGGCGGTAGAGAGACCCAGTACTTC,CASSGGRETQYF
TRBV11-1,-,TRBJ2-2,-,TGTGCCAGCAGCCGTCCGGGGGGCAGGACCGGGGAGCTGTTTTTT,CASSRPGGRTGELFF
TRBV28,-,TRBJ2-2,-,TGTGCCAGTTCGAGGACAGACACGAACACCGGGGAGCTGTTTTTT,CASSRTDTNTGELFF
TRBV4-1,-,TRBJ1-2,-,TGCGCCAGCAGCCAAGAAGCGATCAGCTATGGCTACACCTTC,CASSQEAISYGYTF
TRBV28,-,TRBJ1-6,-,TGTGCCAGCAGTTTAGGCGGGCGGGGGTGGGGATCACCCCTCCACTTT,CASSLGGRGWGSPLHF
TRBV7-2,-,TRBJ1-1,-,TGTGCCAGCAGATCCGACACTAGGCGGACTGAAGCTTTCTTT,CASRSDTRRTEAFF
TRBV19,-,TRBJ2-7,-,TGTGCCAGTAGTCCGGGTGGTAGCTCCTACGAGCAGTACTTC,CASSPGGSSYEQYF
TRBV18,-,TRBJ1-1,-,TGTGCCAGCTCACCAGAGTTCATGAACACTGAAGCTTTCTTT,CASSPEFMNTEAFF
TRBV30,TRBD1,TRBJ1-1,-,TGTGCCGGTCGGGACAGGGAGAACACTGAAGCTTTCTTT,CAGRDRENTEAFF
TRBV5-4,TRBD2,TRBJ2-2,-,TGTGCCAGCAGCTTGTTTAAGGGACTAGCGAACACCGGGGAGCTGTTTTTT,CASSLFKGLANTGELFF
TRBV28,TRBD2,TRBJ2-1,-,TGTGCCAGCAGTGTACCGGGACTAGCGTACCACAATGAGCAGTTCTTC,CASSVPGLAYHNEQFF
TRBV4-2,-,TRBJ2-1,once,TGTGCCAGCAGCCAAGAGTGGGCGAATGAGCAGTTCTTC,CASSQEWANEQFF
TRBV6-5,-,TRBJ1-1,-,TGTGCCAGCAGTTACGCAGTGAACACTGAAGCTTTCTTT,CASSYAVNTEAFF
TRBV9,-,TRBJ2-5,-,TGTGCCAGCAGCGTCTCTGAAGAGACCCAGTACTTC,CASSVSEETQYF
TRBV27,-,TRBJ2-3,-,TGTGCCAGCAGTTTATCGCCGGGACTCAGCACAGATACGCAGTATTTT,CASSLSPGLSTDTQYF
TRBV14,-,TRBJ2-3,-,TGTGCCAGCAGTGCCAGATTTTCCGGCACAGATACGCAGTATTTT,CASSARFSGTDTQYF
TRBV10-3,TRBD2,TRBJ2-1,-,TGTGCCGTTACCAGCGGGAGTACGAATGAGCAGTTCTTC,CAVTSGSTNEQFF
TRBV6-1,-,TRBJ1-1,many,TGTGCCAGCAGTGGGCTCGTTATGAACACTGAAGCTTTCTTT,CASSGLVMNTEAFF